This TCR beta chain was obtained from a study of blood T cells in healthy people across ages. Next came a second PCR, run for about 7 to 12 cycles, which used a sample-barcoded 5' primer along with a J-beta primer mix. TCRdb re-derived calls from the 5' RACE reads in MiXCR, one entry per CDR3 protein. Among around 1.5 million distinct CDR3 sequences listed, approximately 60% were seen once. The CDR3 spans 10 residues. The V end was cut by 3 bases, the J end by 7 bases, with 6 bases between. In germline, CDR1 is SQVTM, CDR2 ANQGSEA. A note on this clonotype: As yet, its antigen is unknown.

General study findings and limits: A roughly linear fall in TCR beta diversity per million T cells was seen with increasing age.

The sample taken for sequencing was blood. This clonotype was sampled from a young man in good health. J is TRBJ1-1 and V is TRBV29-1, with D hard to call. The CDR3 DNA reads as TGCAGCGTTGATGAGGTTGAAGCTTTCTTT. Protein product: CSVDEVEAFF.